Reported below is one TCR beta chain. Its specificity is unknown. These data originate in a study of CD8 T cells in ankylosing spondylitis. Study-wide results and limits: Disease-linked clones bore a CD8+ phenotype and were relatively rare in peripheral blood. Reportedly, matched ankylosing spondylitis synovial fluid was significantly enriched for disease-linked clones. One TCR beta motif, made up of several highly homologous variants, appeared characteristic of ankylosing spondylitis blood.

As the method for making TCR beta libraries, quantitative 5'-RACE with molecular barcodes was used. From the 5' RACE reads, TCRdb called clonotypes with MiXCR, one entry per CDR3 protein. Of around 540,000 distinct CDR3 sequences listed, roughly an eighth are singletons. What was sequenced was blood, either unsorted or a sorted T cell fraction (not recorded which). The source of this sequence is a male donor with ankylosing spondylitis.

CDR3 residues: CASSWRRFDGGEDEKLFF. CDR3 sequence (DNA): TGTGCCAGCAGCTGGCGAAGATTCGATGGAGGGGAAGATGAAAAACTGTTTTTT. This rearrangement joins TRBV7-8 to TRBJ1-4, with D possibly TRBD1 on 5 matching bases. The CDR3 has 18 amino acids. Trimming removed 4 bases from V and 6 bases from J, with 24 bases in between. The germline CDR1 and CDR2 sequences are SGHVS and FQNEAQ.